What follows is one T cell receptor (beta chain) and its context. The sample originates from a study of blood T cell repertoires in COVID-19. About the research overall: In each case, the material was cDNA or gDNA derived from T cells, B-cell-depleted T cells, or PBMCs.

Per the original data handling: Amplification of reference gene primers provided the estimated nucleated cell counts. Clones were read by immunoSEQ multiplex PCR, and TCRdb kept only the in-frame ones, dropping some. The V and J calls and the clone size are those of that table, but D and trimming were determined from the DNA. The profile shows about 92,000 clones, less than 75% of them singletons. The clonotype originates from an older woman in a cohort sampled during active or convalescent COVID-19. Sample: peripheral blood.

CDR3 nucleotides: TGTGCCAGCAGCCGACTAGCGGGGGGGCTTGGTGAGCAGTTCTTC. Its protein is CASSRLAGGLGEQFF. The V gene is TRBV6-5, the J gene TRBJ2-1; 14 bases agree with TRBD2. Trimming removed 6 bases from V and 9 bases from J; junction bases left unmatched: 7. Per the germline V gene, CDR1 is MNHEY and CDR2 is SVGAGI. The CDR3 spans 15 residues.